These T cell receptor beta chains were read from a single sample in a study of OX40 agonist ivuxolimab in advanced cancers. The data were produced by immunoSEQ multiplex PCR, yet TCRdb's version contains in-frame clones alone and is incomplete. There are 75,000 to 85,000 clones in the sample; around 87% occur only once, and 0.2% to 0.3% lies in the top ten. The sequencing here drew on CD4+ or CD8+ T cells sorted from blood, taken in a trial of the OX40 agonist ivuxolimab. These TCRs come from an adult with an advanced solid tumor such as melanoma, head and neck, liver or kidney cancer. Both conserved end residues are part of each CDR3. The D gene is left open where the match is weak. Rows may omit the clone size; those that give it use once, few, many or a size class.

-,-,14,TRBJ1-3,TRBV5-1,CASSRAGAGNTIYF,TGCGCCAGCAGCCGTGCTGGTGCTGGAAACACCATATATTTT
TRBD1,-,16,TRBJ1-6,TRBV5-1,CASSPMGGQEHSPLHF,TGCGCCAGCAGCCCGATGGGGGGACAGGAACATTCACCCCTCCACTTT
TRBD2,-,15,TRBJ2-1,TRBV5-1,CASSLGAGVFNEQFF,TGCGCCAGCAGCTTGGGAGCGGGAGTTTTCAATGAGCAGTTCTTC
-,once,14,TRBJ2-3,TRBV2,CASSSSSVTDTQYF,TGTGCCAGCAGCTCTTCTTCCGTCACAGATACGCAGTATTTT
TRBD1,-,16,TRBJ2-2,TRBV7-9,CASSYLGTGRTGELFF,TGTGCCAGCAGCTATTTGGGGACAGGGCGCACCGGGGAGCTGTTTTTT
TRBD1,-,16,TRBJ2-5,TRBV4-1,CASSHPGQGLSETQYF,TGCGCCAGCAGCCACCCGGGACAGGGGCTCTCCGAGACCCAGTACTTC
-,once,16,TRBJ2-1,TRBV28,CASSPAWASSYNEQFF,TGTGCCAGCAGTCCCGCTTGGGCGAGCTCCTACAATGAGCAGTTCTTC
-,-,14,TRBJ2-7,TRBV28,CASSLYGVSYEQYF,TGTGCCAGCAGTTTATATGGGGTCTCCTACGAGCAGTACTTC
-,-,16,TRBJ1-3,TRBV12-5,CASGLGRIVSGNTIYF,TGTGCTAGTGGTTTGGGACGGATCGTCTCTGGAAACACCATATATTTT
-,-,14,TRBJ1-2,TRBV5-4,CASSLGRRVDGYTF,TGTGCCAGCAGCTTGGGGCGCAGGGTTGATGGCTACACCTTC
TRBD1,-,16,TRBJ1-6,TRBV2,CASSEMFGTGGSPLHF,TGTGCCAGCAGTGAAATGTTTGGGACAGGGGGTTCACCCCTCCACTTT
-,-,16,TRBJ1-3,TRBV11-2,CASSLSGGRSGNTIYF,TGTGCCAGCAGCTTAAGCGGGGGGAGGTCTGGAAACACCATATATTTT
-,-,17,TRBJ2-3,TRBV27,CASSGTVGAFSTDTQYF,TGTGCCAGCAGCGGGACGGTTGGGGCATTTAGCACAGATACGCAGTATTTT
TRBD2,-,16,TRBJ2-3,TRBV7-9,CASSLQGLLMADTQYF,TGTGCCAGCAGCTTACAGGGACTACTAATGGCAGATACGCAGTATTTT
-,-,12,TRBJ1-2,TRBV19,CASSNRDYGYTF,TGTGCCAGTAGTAACCGAGACTATGGCTACACCTTC
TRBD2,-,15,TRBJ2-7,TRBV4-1,CASSSRTSGTYEQYF,TGCGCCAGCAGCTCGCGGACTAGCGGCACCTACGAGCAGTACTTC
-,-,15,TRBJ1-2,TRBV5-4,CASSLGPGANYGYTF,TGTGCCAGCAGCTTGGGTCCGGGGGCTAACTATGGCTACACCTTC
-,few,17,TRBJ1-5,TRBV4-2,CASSQEAVGSSNQPQHF,TGTGCCAGCAGCCAAGAGGCGGTGGGGAGTAGCAATCAGCCCCAGCATTTT
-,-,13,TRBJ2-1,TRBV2,CASSPGRYNEQFF,TGTGCCAGCTCCCCGGGAAGGTACAATGAGCAGTTCTTC
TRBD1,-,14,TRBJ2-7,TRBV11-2,CASSLLGTAYEQYF,TGTGCCAGCAGCTTACTCGGGACAGCATACGAGCAGTACTTC
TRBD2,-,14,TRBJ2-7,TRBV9,CASSGGGALYEQYF,TGTGCCAGCAGCGGGGGAGGGGCCCTATACGAGCAGTACTTC
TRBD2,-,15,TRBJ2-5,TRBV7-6,CASISGLAGSQTQYF,TGTGCCAGCATCTCGGGGCTAGCGGGATCGCAGACCCAGTACTTC
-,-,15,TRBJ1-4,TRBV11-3,CASSPGDGFNEKLFF,TGTGCCAGCAGCCCGGGGGACGGCTTTAATGAAAAACTGTTTTTT
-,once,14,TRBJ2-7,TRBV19,CASPLPGTTYEQYF,TGTGCCAGCCCCCTGCCCGGGACCACTTACGAGCAGTACTTC
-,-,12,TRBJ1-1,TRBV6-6,CASSYSGGEAFF,TGTGCCAGCAGTTACTCGGGTGGTGAAGCTTTCTTT
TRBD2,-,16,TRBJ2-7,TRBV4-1,CASSLTTGGSSYEQYF,TGCGCCAGCAGCCTCACAACCGGGGGGTCCTCCTACGAGCAGTACTTC
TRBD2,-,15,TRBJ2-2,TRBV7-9,CASSLLAVNTGELFF,TGTGCCAGCAGCTTACTAGCGGTGAACACCGGGGAGCTGTTTTTT
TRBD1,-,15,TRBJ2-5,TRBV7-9,CASSLGQGYQETQYF,TGTGCCAGCAGCTTAGGACAGGGATACCAAGAGACCCAGTACTTC
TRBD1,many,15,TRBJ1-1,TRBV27,CASIPTRQGYTEAFF,TGTGCCAGCATCCCGACCCGACAGGGTTACACTGAAGCTTTCTTT
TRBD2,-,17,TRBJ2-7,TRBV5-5,CASSASSGSYTPYEQYF,TGTGCCAGCAGCGCTTCTAGCGGGAGTTATACCCCCTACGAGCAGTACTTC
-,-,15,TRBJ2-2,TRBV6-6,CASSYGYGNTGELFF,TGTGCCAGCAGTTACGGCTATGGGAACACCGGGGAGCTGTTTTTT
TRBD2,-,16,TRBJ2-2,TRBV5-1,CASSLGEGGRPEELFF,TGCGCCAGCAGCTTGGGGGAGGGCGGTCGACCGGAAGAGCTGTTTTTT
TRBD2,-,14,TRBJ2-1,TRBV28,CASSWGGRPNEQFF,TGTGCCAGCAGTTGGGGGGGTAGGCCCAATGAGCAGTTCTTC
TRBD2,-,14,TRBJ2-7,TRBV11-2,CASSLVGGTYEQYF,TGTGCCAGCAGCTTAGTGGGAGGGACCTACGAGCAGTACTTC
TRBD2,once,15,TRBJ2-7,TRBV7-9,CASSTTSGVSYEQYF,TGTGCCAGCAGCACGACTAGCGGGGTCTCCTACGAGCAGTACTTC
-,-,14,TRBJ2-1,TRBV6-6,CASSWGWGPNEQFF,TGTGCCAGCAGTTGGGGGTGGGGCCCTAATGAGCAGTTCTTC
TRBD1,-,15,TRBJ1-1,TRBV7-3,CASSPQGVGVTEAFF,TGTGCCAGCAGCCCGCAGGGGGTCGGAGTCACTGAAGCTTTCTTT
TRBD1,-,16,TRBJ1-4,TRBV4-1,CASSLKTGTGVVKLFF,TGCGCCAGCAGCCTAAAAACCGGGACAGGGGTTGTAAAACTGTTTTTT
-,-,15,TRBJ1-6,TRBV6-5,CASSYSQGVDSPLHF,TGTGCCAGCAGTTACTCACAGGGAGTTGATTCACCCCTCCACTTT
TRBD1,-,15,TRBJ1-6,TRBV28,CAIQIGTANNSPLHF,TGTGCCATCCAGATTGGGACAGCGAATAATTCACCCCTCCACTTT
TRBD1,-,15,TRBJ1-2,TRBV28,CASSRQGWANYGYTF,TGTGCCAGCAGTAGACAGGGTTGGGCTAACTATGGCTACACCTTC
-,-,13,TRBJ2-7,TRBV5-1,CASSLLDSYEQYF,TGCGCCAGCAGCTTACTAGACTCCTACGAGCAGTACTTC
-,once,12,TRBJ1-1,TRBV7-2,CASSAQYTEAFF,TGTGCCAGCAGCGCCCAGTACACTGAAGCTTTCTTT
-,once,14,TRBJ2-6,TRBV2,CASSVGPGANVLTF,TGTGCCAGCAGTGTAGGGCCTGGGGCCAACGTCCTGACTTTC
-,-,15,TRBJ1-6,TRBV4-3,CASSLGRDYNSPLHF,TGCGCCAGCAGCCTGGGCCGGGACTATAATTCACCCCTCCACTTT
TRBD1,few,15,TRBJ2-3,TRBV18,CASSPDRGGENTQYF,TGTGCCAGCTCACCGGACAGGGGGGGCGAGAATACGCAGTATTTT
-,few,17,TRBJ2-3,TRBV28,CASSPSASRAKGDTQYF,TGTGCCAGCAGTCCTTCTGCATCCAGGGCTAAAGGAGATACGCAGTATTTT
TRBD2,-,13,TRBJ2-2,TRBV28,CASWSGGGGELFF,TGTGCCAGCTGGAGCGGCGGGGGCGGGGAGCTGTTTTTT
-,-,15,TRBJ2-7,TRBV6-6,CASSYSRPVSYEQYF,TGTGCCAGCAGTTACTCTAGGCCAGTTTCCTACGAGCAGTACTTC
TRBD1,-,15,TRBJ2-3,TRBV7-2,CASSLTRQGADTQYF,TGTGCCAGCAGCTTAACACGGCAGGGGGCAGATACGCAGTATTTT
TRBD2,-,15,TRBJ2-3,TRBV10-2,CASRGLAGHGDTQYF,TGCGCCAGCAGGGGACTAGCGGGGCACGGGGATACGCAGTATTTT
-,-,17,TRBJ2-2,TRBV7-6,CASSHVAGITNTGELFF,TGTGCCAGCAGCCACGTGGCGGGGATAACGAACACCGGGGAGCTGTTTTTT
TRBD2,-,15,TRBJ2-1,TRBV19,CASSTGLAGGGEQFF,TGTGCCAGTAGTACAGGACTAGCGGGAGGGGGTGAGCAGTTCTTC